The present entry profiles one TCR beta chain with its context. Sequencing was performed with immunoSEQ multiplex PCR; in TCRdb, only in-frame clones are kept and a portion is missing. The sample includes fewer than 30,000 clones, about 86% of them seen just once. Patients received nivolumab 3 mg/kg at weeks 1, 4, 7, 10, then fortnightly to week 26. The data belong to a study of ipilimumab plus nivolumab after autologous stem cell transplantation. V lost 4 bases to trimming and J lost 1 base, with 12 bases between them. CDR1 is SGHNT and CDR2 is YYREEE in the germline V gene (reference sequence). CDR3 length: 14 residues.

This sequence was found in a male donor with diffuse large B-cell lymphoma. This chain uses TRBV5-4 with TRBJ2-7, with TRBD1 as a possible D gene (8 bases). The sequencing here drew on PBMCs, taken in a trial of ipilimumab plus nivolumab as post-transplant consolidation. The CDR3 DNA sequence: TGTGCCAGCAGCAAGCGGGACAGGTCCTACGAGCAGTACTTC. This codes for CASSKRDRSYEQYF. The variable domain in full, completed from reference TRBV5-4 and TRBJ2-7, reads ETGVTQSPTHLIKTRGQQVTLRCSSQSGHNTVSWYQQALGQGPQFIFQYYREEENGRGNFPPRFSGLQFPNYSSELNVNALELDDSALYLCASSKRDRSYEQYFGPGTRLTVT.